These T cell receptor beta chains were read from a single sample in a study of T cells in Graves' hyperthyroidism and ophthalmopathy. One entry per CDR3 protein results from TCRdb running MiXCR on the multiplex PCR reads. The table includes about 560,000 distinct CDR3 sequences, 15% to 19% detected once. What was sequenced was blood. The receptors were gathered from a woman in her 30s with Graves' hyperthyroidism. Both conserved end residues are part of each CDR3. A D gene is named only where the DNA matches it firmly. Rows give clone size only sometimes, using once, few, many, or a class for an expanded clone.

V: TRBV13
size: few
D: TRBD2
J: TRBJ2-3
CDR3: CASSFSGRSADTQYF
DNA: TGTGCCAGCAGCTTTAGCGGGAGGTCGGCAGATACGCAGTATTTT

V: TRBV30
size: many
D: .
J: TRBJ2-5
CDR3: CAWSIGFQETQYF
DNA: TGTGCCTGGAGTATTGGGTTCCAAGAGACCCAGTACTTC

V: TRBV4-1
size: .
D: .
J: TRBJ2-6
CDR3: CASSQEYAAGANVLTF
DNA: TGCGCCAGCAGCCAAGAATACGCGGCTGGGGCCAACGTCCTGACTTTC

V: TRBV12-3/TRBV12-4
size: many
D: TRBD2
J: TRBJ2-7
CDR3: CASSQTSGNFEQYF
DNA: TGTGCCAGCAGTCAGACTAGCGGGAACTTCGAGCAGTACTTC

V: TRBV29-1
size: many
D: TRBD1
J: TRBJ1-2
CDR3: CSLRDSDFNGYTF
DNA: TGCAGCTTGCGGGACAGTGACTTCAATGGCTACACCTTC

V: TRBV28
size: .
D: .
J: TRBJ2-7
CDR3: CASSLTRTFADTRYEQYF
DNA: TGTGCCAGCAGCTTAACACGAACCTTTGCGGACACTCGCTACGAGCAGTACTTC

V: TRBV6-1
size: few
D: .
J: TRBJ1-2
CDR3: CASRTLGATLYGYTF
DNA: TGTGCCAGCAGGACCTTGGGGGCAACCCTCTATGGCTACACCTTC

V: TRBV6-2/TRBV6-3
size: .
D: TRBD2
J: TRBJ2-2
CDR3: CASSVVPGGGTGELFF
DNA: TGTGCCAGCAGTGTTGTACCGGGAGGGGGGACCGGGGAGCTGTTTTTT

V: TRBV7-9
size: many
D: TRBD2
J: TRBJ2-1
CDR3: CASSPGGVYNEQFF
DNA: TGTGCCAGCAGCCCCGGGGGGGTATACAATGAGCAGTTCTTC

V: TRBV12-5
size: few
D: .
J: TRBJ2-1
CDR3: CASGSGVGRYNEQFF
DNA: TGTGCTAGTGGTTCCGGGGTCGGGCGGTACAATGAGCAGTTCTTC

V: TRBV28
size: many
D: .
J: TRBJ2-1
CDR3: CASSQRFSSYNEQFF
DNA: TGTGCCAGCAGTCAACGGTTCAGCTCCTACAATGAGCAGTTCTTC

V: TRBV5-1
size: .
D: .
J: TRBJ2-5
CDR3: CASSFYRTQETQYF
DNA: TGCGCCAGCAGCTTTTACAGGACCCAAGAGACCCAGTACTTC

V: TRBV27
size: few
D: TRBD1
J: TRBJ2-7
CDR3: CASSPRPGQGKRSYEQYF
DNA: TGTGCCAGCAGTCCCCGACCCGGACAGGGGAAAAGGTCCTACGAGCAGTACTTC

V: TRBV20-1
size: many
D: .
J: TRBJ2-7
CDR3: CSALGLANYEQYF
DNA: TGCAGTGCCCTCGGGCTAGCGAACTACGAGCAGTACTTC

V: TRBV28
size: .
D: TRBD1
J: TRBJ1-1
CDR3: CASSPIGQVNTEAFF
DNA: TGTGCCAGCAGTCCGATAGGACAGGTGAACACTGAAGCTTTCTTT

V: TRBV20-1
size: .
D: TRBD2
J: TRBJ2-5
CDR3: CSASRAAGGQETQYF
DNA: TGCAGTGCTAGTCGGGCAGCGGGGGGACAAGAGACCCAGTACTTC

V: TRBV4-1
size: .
D: .
J: TRBJ2-7
CDR3: CASSQEADGVPYGQYF
DNA: TGCGCCAGCAGCCAAGAAGCAGACGGGGTCCCCTACGGGCAGTACTTC

V: TRBV3-1
size: many
D: .
J: TRBJ2-7
CDR3: CASSQDLAVKEREQYF
DNA: TGTGCCAGCAGCCAAGATCTCGCAGTAAAAGAGCGCGAGCAGTACTTC

V: TRBV6-2/TRBV6-3
size: .
D: .
J: TRBJ1-2
CDR3: CASSYEGHLNYGYTF
DNA: TGTGCCAGCAGTTATGAGGGACACCTAAACTATGGCTACACCTTC

V: TRBV6-1
size: .
D: TRBD2
J: TRBJ2-3
CDR3: CASRSAGGGDTQYF
DNA: TGTGCCAGCAGATCAGCGGGAGGAGGAGATACGCAGTATTTT

V: TRBV4-3
size: .
D: TRBD2
J: TRBJ2-3
CDR3: CASSPSGGRARTDTQYF
DNA: TGCGCCAGCAGCCCTTCGGGCGGGAGGGCTCGCACAGATACGCAGTATTTT

V: TRBV4-1
size: few
D: .
J: TRBJ2-7
CDR3: CASSQGANYEQYF
DNA: TGCGCCAGCAGCCAAGGAGCTAACTACGAGCAGTACTTC

V: TRBV15
size: .
D: .
J: TRBJ1-4
CDR3: CATSRGTAEKLFF
DNA: TGTGCCACCAGCCGAGGGACCGCCGAAAAACTGTTTTTT

V: TRBV9
size: few
D: .
J: TRBJ2-1
CDR3: CASSVARVDNEQFF
DNA: TGTGCCAGCAGCGTAGCGAGGGTGGACAATGAGCAGTTCTTC

V: TRBV30
size: many
D: .
J: TRBJ2-1
CDR3: CAWSVSMGYNEQFF
DNA: TGTGCCTGGAGTGTGTCAATGGGCTACAATGAGCAGTTCTTC

V: TRBV2
size: many
D: .
J: TRBJ1-1
CDR3: CASTFGKANTEAFF
DNA: TGTGCCAGCACCTTCGGCAAGGCGAACACTGAAGCTTTCTTT

V: TRBV28
size: many
D: .
J: TRBJ2-3
CDR3: CASSSILSTDTQYF
DNA: TGTGCCAGCAGTAGCATTTTAAGCACAGATACGCAGTATTTT

V: TRBV19
size: .
D: .
J: TRBJ1-5
CDR3: CAGVDRDSNQPQHF
DNA: TGTGCCGGCGTAGACAGAGATAGCAATCAGCCCCAGCATTTT

V: TRBV28
size: .
D: .
J: TRBJ1-2
CDR3: CASSPPVLMRYGYTF
DNA: TGTGCCAGCAGCCCGCCCGTCCTGATGAGATATGGCTACACCTTC

V: TRBV4-3
size: .
D: .
J: TRBJ2-1
CDR3: CASSQDRGASSYNEQFF
DNA: TGCGCCAGCAGCCAAGATCGGGGGGCAAGCTCCTACAATGAGCAGTTCTTC

V: TRBV19
size: .
D: .
J: TRBJ2-3
CDR3: CASSPSHGTDTQYF
DNA: TGTGCCAGTAGTCCTAGCCACGGCACAGATACGCAGTATTTT

V: TRBV6-2/TRBV6-3
size: few
D: .
J: TRBJ1-1
CDR3: CASSWDIMNTEAFF
DNA: TGTGCCAGCAGTTGGGACATCATGAACACTGAAGCTTTCTTT

V: TRBV27
size: many
D: TRBD2
J: TRBJ2-3
CDR3: CASSFSSSSGRADTQYF
DNA: TGTGCCAGCAGTTTCTCATCATCTAGCGGGAGGGCAGATACGCAGTATTTT

V: TRBV19
size: many
D: .
J: TRBJ1-1
CDR3: CASSFRRDTEAFF
DNA: TGTGCCAGTAGTTTTCGCCGGGACACCGAAGCTTTCTTT

V: TRBV19
size: .
D: TRBD1
J: TRBJ1-4
CDR3: CASSMGTGEEKLFF
DNA: TGTGCCAGTAGTATGGGGACAGGGGAAGAAAAACTGTTTTTT

V: TRBV6-1
size: few
D: .
J: TRBJ1-4
CDR3: CASSPFRGEKLFF
DNA: TGTGCCAGCAGCCCCTTTCGGGGAGAAAAACTGTTTTTT

V: TRBV4-2
size: few
D: .
J: TRBJ2-7
CDR3: CASSPIGTAGSYEQYF
DNA: TGTGCCAGCAGCCCCATAGGGACAGCGGGCTCCTACGAGCAGTACTTC

V: TRBV20-1
size: many
D: TRBD2
J: TRBJ2-3
CDR3: CSARDSSGNPPTVQYF
DNA: TGCAGTGCTAGAGATAGTAGCGGGAACCCTCCGACGGTGCAGTATTTT

V: TRBV20-1
size: .
D: .
J: TRBJ2-3
CDR3: CSARAATQYF
DNA: TGCAGTGCTAGAGCGGCTACGCAGTATTTT